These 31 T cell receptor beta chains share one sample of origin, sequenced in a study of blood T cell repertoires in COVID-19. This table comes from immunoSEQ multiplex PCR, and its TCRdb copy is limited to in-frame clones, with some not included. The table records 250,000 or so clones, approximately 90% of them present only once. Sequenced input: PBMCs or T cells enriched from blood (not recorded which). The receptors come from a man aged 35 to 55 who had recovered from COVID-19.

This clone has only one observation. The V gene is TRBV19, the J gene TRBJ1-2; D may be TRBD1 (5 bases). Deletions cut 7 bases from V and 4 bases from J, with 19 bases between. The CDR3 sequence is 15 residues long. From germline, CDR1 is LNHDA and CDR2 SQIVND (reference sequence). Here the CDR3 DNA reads TGTGCCAGTACCAAGGGTGGGCAGGGCGGCTATGGCTACACCTTC. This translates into CASTKGGQGGYGYTF.

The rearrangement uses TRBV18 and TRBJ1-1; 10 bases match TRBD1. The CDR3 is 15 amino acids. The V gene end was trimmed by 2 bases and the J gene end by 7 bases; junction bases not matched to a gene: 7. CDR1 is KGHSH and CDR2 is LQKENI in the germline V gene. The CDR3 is CASSPTGQGGNEAFF. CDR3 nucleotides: TGTGCCAGCTCACCAACAGGACAGGGGGGTAATGAAGCTTTCTTT.

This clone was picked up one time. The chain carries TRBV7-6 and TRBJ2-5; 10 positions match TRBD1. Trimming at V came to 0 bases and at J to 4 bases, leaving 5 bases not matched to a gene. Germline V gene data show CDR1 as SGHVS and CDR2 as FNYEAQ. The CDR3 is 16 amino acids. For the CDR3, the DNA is TGTGCCAGCAGCTTAGCGGGACAGGGGAGGAGAGAGACCCAGTACTTC. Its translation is CASSLAGQGRRETQYF.

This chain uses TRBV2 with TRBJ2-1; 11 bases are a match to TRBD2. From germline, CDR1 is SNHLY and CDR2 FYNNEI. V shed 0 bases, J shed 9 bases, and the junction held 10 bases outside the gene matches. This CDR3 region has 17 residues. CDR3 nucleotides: TGTGCCAGCAGTGAAGCGCTATTGACTAGCGGGATGCCTGAGCAGTTCTTC. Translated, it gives CASSEALLTSGMPEQFF.

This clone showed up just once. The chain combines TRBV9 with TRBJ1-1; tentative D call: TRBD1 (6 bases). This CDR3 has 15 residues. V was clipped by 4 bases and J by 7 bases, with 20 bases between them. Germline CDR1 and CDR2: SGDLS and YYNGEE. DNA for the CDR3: TGTGCCAGCAGCCCTACCCGGGGGGCGCGGGATGAAGCTTTCTTT. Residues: CASSPTRGARDEAFF.

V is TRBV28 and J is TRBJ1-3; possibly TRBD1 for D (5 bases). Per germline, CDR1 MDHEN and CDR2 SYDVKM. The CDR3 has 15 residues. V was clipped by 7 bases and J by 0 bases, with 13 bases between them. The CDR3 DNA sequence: TGTGCCAGCACGCGGGACGGCTCCTCTGGAAACACCATATATTTT. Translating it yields CASTRDGSSGNTIYF.

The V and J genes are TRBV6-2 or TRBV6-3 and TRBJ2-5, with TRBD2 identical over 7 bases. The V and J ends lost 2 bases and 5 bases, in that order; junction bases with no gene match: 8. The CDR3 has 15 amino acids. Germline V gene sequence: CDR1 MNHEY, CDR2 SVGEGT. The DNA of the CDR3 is TGTGCCAGCAGTTACGCGGGGGAAACGGGGGAGACCCAGTACTTC. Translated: CASSYAGETGETQYF.

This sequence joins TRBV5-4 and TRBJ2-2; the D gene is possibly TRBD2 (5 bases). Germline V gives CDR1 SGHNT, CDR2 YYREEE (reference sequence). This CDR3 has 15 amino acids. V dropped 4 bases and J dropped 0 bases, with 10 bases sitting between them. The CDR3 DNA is TGTGCCAGCAGCCCGGACTGGACGAACACCGGGGAGCTGTTTTTT. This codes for CASSPDWTNTGELFF.

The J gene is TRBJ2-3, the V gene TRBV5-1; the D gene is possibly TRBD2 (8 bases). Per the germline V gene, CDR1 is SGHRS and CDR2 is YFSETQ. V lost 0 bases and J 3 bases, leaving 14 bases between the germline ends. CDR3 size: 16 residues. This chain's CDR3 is CASSLEGGGRTDTQYF. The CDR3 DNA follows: TGCGCCAGCAGCTTGGAAGGGGGCGGGAGGACAGATACGCAGTATTTT.

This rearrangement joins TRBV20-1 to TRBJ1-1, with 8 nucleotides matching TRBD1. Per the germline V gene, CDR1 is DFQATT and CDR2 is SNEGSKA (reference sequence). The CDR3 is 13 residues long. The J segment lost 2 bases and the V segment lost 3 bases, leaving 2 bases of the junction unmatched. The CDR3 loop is CSASGTGNTEAFF. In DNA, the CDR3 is TGCAGTGCTAGTGGGACAGGCAACACTGAAGCTTTCTTT.

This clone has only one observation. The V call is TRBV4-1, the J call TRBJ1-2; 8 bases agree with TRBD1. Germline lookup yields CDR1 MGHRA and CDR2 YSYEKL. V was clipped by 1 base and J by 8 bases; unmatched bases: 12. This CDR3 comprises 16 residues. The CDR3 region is CASSQGDRLYVLGYTF. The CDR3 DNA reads TGCGCCAGCAGCCAAGGGGACAGGCTGTATGTCCTGGGCTACACCTTC.

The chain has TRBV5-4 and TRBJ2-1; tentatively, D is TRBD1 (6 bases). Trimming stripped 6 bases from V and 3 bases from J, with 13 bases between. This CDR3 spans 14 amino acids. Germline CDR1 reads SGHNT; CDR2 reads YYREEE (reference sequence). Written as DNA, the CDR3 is TGTGCCAGCAACCTTAGGGACAACTACAATGAGCAGTTCTTC. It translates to CASNLRDNYNEQFF.

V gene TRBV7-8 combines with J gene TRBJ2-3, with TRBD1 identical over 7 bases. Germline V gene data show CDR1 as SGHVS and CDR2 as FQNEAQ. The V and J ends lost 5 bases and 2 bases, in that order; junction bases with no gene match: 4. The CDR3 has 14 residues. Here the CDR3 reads CASSKQGPTDTQYF. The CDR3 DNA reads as TGTGCCAGCAGCAAACAGGGGCCCACAGATACGCAGTATTTT.

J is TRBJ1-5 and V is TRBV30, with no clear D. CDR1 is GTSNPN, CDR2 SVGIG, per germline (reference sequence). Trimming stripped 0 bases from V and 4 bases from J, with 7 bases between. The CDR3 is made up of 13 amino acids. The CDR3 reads CAWSVSPNQPQHF. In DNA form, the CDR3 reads TGTGCCTGGAGTGTTAGTCCGAATCAGCCCCAGCATTTT. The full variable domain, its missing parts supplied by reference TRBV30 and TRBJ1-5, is SQTIHQWPATLVQPVGSPLSLECTVEGTSNPNLYWYRQAAGRGLQLLFYSVGIGQISSEVPQNLSASRPQDRQFILSSKKLLLSDSGFYLCAWSVSPNQPQHFGDGTRLSIL.

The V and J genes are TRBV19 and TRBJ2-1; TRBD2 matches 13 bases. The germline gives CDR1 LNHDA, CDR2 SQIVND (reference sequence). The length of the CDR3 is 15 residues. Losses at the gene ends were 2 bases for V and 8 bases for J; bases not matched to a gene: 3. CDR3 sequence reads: CASSIRLAGGYEQFF. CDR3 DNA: TGTGCCAGTAGTATAAGACTAGCGGGAGGATATGAGCAGTTCTTC.

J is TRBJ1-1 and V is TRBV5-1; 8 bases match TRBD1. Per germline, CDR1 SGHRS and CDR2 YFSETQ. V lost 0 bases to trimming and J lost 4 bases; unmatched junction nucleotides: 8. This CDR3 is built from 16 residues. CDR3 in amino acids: CASSLAGQVPTTEAFF. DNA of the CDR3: TGCGCCAGCAGCTTGGCGGGACAGGTCCCAACCACTGAAGCTTTCTTT.

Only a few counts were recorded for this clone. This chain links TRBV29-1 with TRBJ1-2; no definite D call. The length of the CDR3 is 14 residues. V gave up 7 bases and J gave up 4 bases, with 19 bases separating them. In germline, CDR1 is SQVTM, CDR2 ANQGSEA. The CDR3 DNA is TGCAGCGCCTCTACCGGCTCATGGAGCTATGGCTACACCTTC. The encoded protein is CSASTGSWSYGYTF.

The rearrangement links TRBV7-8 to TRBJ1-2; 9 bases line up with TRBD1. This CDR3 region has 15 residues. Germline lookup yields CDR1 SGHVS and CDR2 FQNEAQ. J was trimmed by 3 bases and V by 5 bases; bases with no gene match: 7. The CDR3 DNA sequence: TGTGCCAGCAGCCCCAAAACAGGGGGCGACTATGGCTACACCTTC. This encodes CASSPKTGGDYGYTF.

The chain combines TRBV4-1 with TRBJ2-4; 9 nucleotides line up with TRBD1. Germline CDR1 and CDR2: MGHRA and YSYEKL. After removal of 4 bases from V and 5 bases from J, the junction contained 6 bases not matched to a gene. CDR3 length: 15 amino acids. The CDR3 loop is CASSLGDRVENIQYF. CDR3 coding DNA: TGCGCCAGCAGCCTAGGGGACAGGGTCGAAAACATTCAGTACTTC.

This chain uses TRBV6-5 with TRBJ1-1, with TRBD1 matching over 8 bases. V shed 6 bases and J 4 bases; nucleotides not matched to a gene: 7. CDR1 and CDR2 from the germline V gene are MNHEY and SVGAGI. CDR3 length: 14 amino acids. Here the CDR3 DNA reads TGTGCCAGCAGCGGGACAGGTTCGAGCACTGAAGCTTTCTTT. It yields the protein CASSGTGSSTEAFF.

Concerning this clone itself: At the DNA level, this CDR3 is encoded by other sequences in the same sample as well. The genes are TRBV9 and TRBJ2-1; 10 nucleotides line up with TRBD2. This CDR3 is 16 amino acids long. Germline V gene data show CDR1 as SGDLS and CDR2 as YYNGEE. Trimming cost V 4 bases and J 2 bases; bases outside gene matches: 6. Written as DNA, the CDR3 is TGTGCCAGCAGCCCACGGACTAGCGGCACCTACAATGAGCAGTTCTTC. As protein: CASSPRTSGTYNEQFF.

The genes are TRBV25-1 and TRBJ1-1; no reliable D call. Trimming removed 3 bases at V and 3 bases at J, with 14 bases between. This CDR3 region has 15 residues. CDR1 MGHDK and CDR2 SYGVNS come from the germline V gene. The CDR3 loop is CASSDGRVSDTEAFF. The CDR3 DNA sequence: TGTGCCAGCAGTGATGGGAGGGTATCGGACACTGAAGCTTTCTTT.

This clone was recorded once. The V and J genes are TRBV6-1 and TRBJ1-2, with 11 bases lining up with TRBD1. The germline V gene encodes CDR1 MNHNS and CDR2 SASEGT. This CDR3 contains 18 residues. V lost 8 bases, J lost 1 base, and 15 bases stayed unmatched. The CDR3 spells CASRGTGGPSGFNYGYTF. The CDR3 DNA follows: TGTGCCAGCCGTGGGACAGGGGGGCCCTCGGGGTTTAACTATGGCTACACCTTC.

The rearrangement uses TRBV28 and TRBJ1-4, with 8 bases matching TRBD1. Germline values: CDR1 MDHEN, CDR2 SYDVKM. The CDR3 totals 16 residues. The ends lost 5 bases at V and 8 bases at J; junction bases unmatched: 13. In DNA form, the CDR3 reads TGTGCCAGCAGTCCCCCTCGACAGGGGACCGCGGAAAAACTGTTTTTT. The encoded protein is CASSPPRQGTAEKLFF.

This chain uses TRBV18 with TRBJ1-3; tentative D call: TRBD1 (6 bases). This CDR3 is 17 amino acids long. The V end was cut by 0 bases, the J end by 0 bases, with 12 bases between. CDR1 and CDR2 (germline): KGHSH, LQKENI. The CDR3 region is CASSPPYQGPSGNTIYF. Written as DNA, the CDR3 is TGTGCCAGCTCACCACCATATCAGGGGCCCTCTGGAAACACCATATATTTT. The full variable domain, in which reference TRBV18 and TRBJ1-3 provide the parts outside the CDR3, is NAGVMQNPRHLVRRRGQEARLRCSPMKGHSHVYWYRQLPEEGLKFMVYLQKENIIDESGMPKERFSAEFPKEGPSILRIQQVVRGDSAAYFCASSPPYQGPSGNTIYFGEGSWLTVV.

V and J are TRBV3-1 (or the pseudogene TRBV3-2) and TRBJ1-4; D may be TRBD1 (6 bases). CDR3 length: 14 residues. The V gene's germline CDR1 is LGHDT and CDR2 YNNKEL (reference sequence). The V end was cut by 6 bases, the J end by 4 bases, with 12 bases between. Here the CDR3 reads CASSPGHLNEKLFF. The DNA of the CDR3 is TGTGCCAGCAGTCCGGGACACCTTAATGAAAAACTGTTTTTT.

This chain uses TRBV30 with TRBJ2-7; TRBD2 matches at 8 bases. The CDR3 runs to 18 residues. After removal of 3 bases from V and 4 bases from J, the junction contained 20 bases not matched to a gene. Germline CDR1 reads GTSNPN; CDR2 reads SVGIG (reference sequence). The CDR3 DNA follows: TGTGCCTGGAGAAAGCTCCTCCGAGGCGGGGGGTCCGTATACGAGCAGTACTTC. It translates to CAWRKLLRGGGSVYEQYF.

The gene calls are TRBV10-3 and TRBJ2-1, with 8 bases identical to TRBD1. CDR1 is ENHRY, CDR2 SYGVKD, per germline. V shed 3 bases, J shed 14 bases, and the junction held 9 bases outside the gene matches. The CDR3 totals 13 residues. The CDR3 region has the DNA TGTGCCATCAGTGAAGAGGGGAGACAGGGGAAGTTCTTC. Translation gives CAISEEGRQGKFF.

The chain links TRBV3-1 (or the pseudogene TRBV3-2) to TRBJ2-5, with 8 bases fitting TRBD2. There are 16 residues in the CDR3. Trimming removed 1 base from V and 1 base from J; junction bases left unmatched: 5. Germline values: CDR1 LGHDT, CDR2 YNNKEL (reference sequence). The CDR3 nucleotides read TGTGCCAGCAGCCAAGTCAGCGGGGGTCCCCAAGAGACCCAGTACTTC. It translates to CASSQVSGGPQETQYF.

The CDR3 sequence is CARLSGGAYNEQFF. The CDR3 region has the DNA TGCGCCAGATTGAGCGGAGGGGCCTACAATGAGCAGTTCTTC. V is TRBV10-1 and J is TRBJ2-1; tentative D call: TRBD2 (6 bases). CDR3 length equals 14 residues. Germline V gene sequence: CDR1 WNHNN, CDR2 SYGVQD (reference sequence). Trimming stripped 9 bases from V and 2 bases from J, with 14 bases between.

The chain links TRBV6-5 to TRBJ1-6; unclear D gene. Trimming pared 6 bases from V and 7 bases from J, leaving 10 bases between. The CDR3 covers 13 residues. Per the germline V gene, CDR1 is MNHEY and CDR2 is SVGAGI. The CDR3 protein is CASSDKVNSPLHF. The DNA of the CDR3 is TGTGCCAGCAGCGACAAGGTGAATTCACCCCTCCACTTT.